This TCR beta chain was observed in a study of control samples from healthy donors and cancer patients. This CDR3 is 17 amino acids long. CDR1 is MGHRA, CDR2 YSYEKL, per germline. V lost 2 bases, J lost 2 bases, and 6 bases stayed unmatched. This clone was counted a single time. Profiling relied on immunoSEQ multiplex PCR, and the TCRdb table lists in-frame clones only, not all of them. The sample includes roughly 69,000 clones, 80% to 90% of them seen just once. V and J are TRBV4-1 and TRBJ2-6; 7 bases align to TRBD2. This receptor was identified in a woman between 45 and 65 years old with head and neck cancer. The sequencing input was PBMCs. The CDR3 loop reads CASSQWQGGAGANVLTF. The CDR3, as DNA: TGCGCCAGCAGCCAATGGCAGGGAGGGGCTGGGGCCAACGTCCTGACTTTC.